This T cell receptor (beta chain) was identified during a study of T cell responses to AZD1222 COVID-19 vaccine (dated by TCRdb to 2020 to 2022). For the study in its entirety: AZD1222 recipients whose second dose came at about 4 weeks and those whose second dose came at about 12 weeks were combined into one group, since spike-specific TCR depth and breadth did not differ between the two schedules. Trial participants were enrolled by age into subgroups of 18-55, 56-69 and 70-plus years, and around 150, 29 and 61 TCR-sequenced participants, respectively, were included in these subgroups. TCR sequencing covered some 240 trial participants: 200 to 220 given two doses of AZD1222 and approximately 26 given two doses of MenACWY control vaccine. Overall results and qualifications from the work: Participants were mostly white British, with more females than males. The authors suggested clonal diversity may have been underestimated. The vaccine-associated CD4 TCRs covered the entire spike protein, and the dominant responses fell in regions 160-218 and 743-854. Conclusions about previously exposed vaccinees are limited because only 6 or 7 AZD1222 recipients were SARS-CoV-2 seropositive at baseline. After two AZD1222 doses, spike-specific TCR breadth and depth were significantly higher than at day 0 and than in MenACWY recipients. In the small 56-69-year group, the increase in depth fell short of significance, most likely because of low power. No day 14 peak-response samples were available, so repertoires were characterized only after the peak T cell response. Epitopes outside the regions mutated in the B.1.351 and B.1.1.7 variants were reportedly recognized by nearly half of the unique spike-specific TCRs.

The CDR3 regions of human TCRbeta chains were subjected to immunosequencing. The study's own analysis went as follows. Repertoire TCRs were checked for matches against a reference library of SARS-CoV-2-specific TCRs that had been generated using the MIRA antigen-specificity platform. Breadth was defined as the fraction of unique TCRs that were SARS-CoV-2-associated. Depth was defined as the fraction of total T cells that were SARS-CoV-2-associated. Using the MIRA data, each spike-specific TCR was mapped to the spike region that the TCR reacts to and placed in a CD4 or CD8 class. Log10-transformed breadth and depth values were compared by one-way ANOVA with Sidak's multiple comparisons tests. The table comes from immuneACCESS by way of TCRdb, which keeps in-frame sequences with V and J called. Part of the clones is missing from these tables; in studies checked, under half for an unresolved V gene and the rest for unknown reasons. Clonal size and the V and J genes are those of that table, whereas D and trimming came from the DNA. The sample yields about 84,000 clones; over 75% were counted once. 30% to 40% of the sample comes from the top ten.

The sample's time point, from its label and the paper: baseline before first vaccination. Vaccinee samples were obtained from the UK trials COV001 and COV002, which included a single-blind randomized controlled phase 2/3 trial of AZD1222 (ChAdOx1 nCoV-19) in healthy adults. For TCRbeta chain sequencing, PBMC samples from trial participants were taken at day 0 and at day 28 after the second dose. As to this clone: Its antigen is currently not known. Base quality data are lacking; no much larger clone is found one base away.

This receptor was taken from an adult in good health. The material sequenced was peripheral blood, taken on day 0 of AZD1222 vaccination.

The CDR3 corresponds to CASSLLFGGKNTEAFF. The nucleotide sequence reads TGTGCCAGCAGTTTATTGTTCGGGGGGAAGAACACTGAAGCTTTCTTT. The chain was built from TRBV27 and TRBJ1-1; 5 matching bases give a weak D call of TRBD1. The CDR3 numbers 16 residues from cysteine through phenylalanine. The kept DNA is CDR3 alone, 48 bases in frame from the first base. From the germline V gene (reference sequence), CDR1 is MNHEY and CDR2 is SMNVEV. V lost 1 base and J lost 1 base; the stretch between them is 13 bases long.